The rows below give T cell receptor beta chains drawn from one sample of a study of cytomegalovirus exposure and HLA in healthy donors. Using immunoSEQ multiplex PCR, the repertoire was profiled, and TCRdb retains in-frame clones only, with some absent. The sample has about 150,000 clones, approximately 69% seen once. Sequenced: PBMCs. The receptor source for this set is a young man in good health and CMV-seronegative. CDR3s include the opening cysteine and the closing phenylalanine or tryptophan. Fields, in order: V gene, J gene, clone size, D gene, CDR3 DNA, CDR3 protein. The D gene is left open where the match is weak. The size field is filled for only some rows; it gives once, few, many or a size class.

TRBV5-1,TRBJ2-7,-,-,TGCGCCAGCAGCTTGGACAGGGCCACCGTCGAGCAGTACTTC,CASSLDRATVEQYF
TRBV13,TRBJ2-7,-,TRBD1,TGTGCCAGCAGCCACGAACAGGGGTCCTACGAGCAGTACTTC,CASSHEQGSYEQYF
TRBV23-1,TRBJ2-5,-,-,TGCGCCAGCAGGTCGGGATCTTGGGAGACCCAGTACTTC,CASRSGSWETQYF
TRBV5-1,TRBJ1-1,-,-,TGCGCCAGCAGCTTGGGAGGCTCAATGAACACTGAAGCTTTCTTT,CASSLGGSMNTEAFF
TRBV5-1,TRBJ2-1,-,-,TGCGCCAGCAGCTTCCGGGATCGCTCCAATGAGCAGTTCTTC,CASSFRDRSNEQFF
TRBV18,TRBJ1-6,few,-,TGTGCCAGCTCGCCAGATACCGGGACTCCTAGGCCACCCCTCCACTTT,CASSPDTGTPRPPLHF
TRBV18,TRBJ1-4,-,-,TGTGCCAGCTCACGAGATAAAAATGAAAAACTGTTTTTT,CASSRDKNEKLFF
TRBV7-2,TRBJ2-2,once,TRBD2,TGTGCCAGCAGCTTAGATCCGGGGGGGGCCACCGGGGAGCTGTTTTTT,CASSLDPGGATGELFF
TRBV4-3,TRBJ2-2,once,-,TGCGCCAGCAGCCAAGATTGGGGCCCCACCAGGGAGCTGTTTTTT,CASSQDWGPTRELFF
TRBV19,TRBJ2-6,-,TRBD1,TGTGCCAGTAGTTATGGACAGGGGGCGTCTGTCAACGTCCTGACTTTC,CASSYGQGASVNVLTF
TRBV7-3,TRBJ1-1,-,-,TGTGCCAGCAGCGGTGGACAGTTTGAAGCTTTCTTT,CASSGGQFEAFF
TRBV28,TRBJ2-7,-,TRBD1,TGTGCCAGCAGACCAGGGGGAAGCTCCTACGAGCAGTACTTC,CASRPGGSSYEQYF
TRBV28,TRBJ1-3,few,TRBD1,TGTGCCAGCAGCCGACAGGGGACCTGGTCTGGAAACACCATATATTTT,CASSRQGTWSGNTIYF
TRBV6-1,TRBJ1-4,-,TRBD1,TGTGCCAGCACAAGGACAGGGGTAACTAATGAAAAACTGTTTTTT,CASTRTGVTNEKLFF
TRBV6-5,TRBJ1-1,-,TRBD1,TGTGCCAGCAGACCGACAGGGGAAGATGAAGCTTTCTTT,CASRPTGEDEAFF
TRBV25-1,TRBJ1-6,-,-,TGTGCCAGCAGGGCGGGTGGCACCTATAATTCACCCCTCCACTTT,CASRAGGTYNSPLHF
TRBV28,TRBJ2-7,-,TRBD1,TGTGCCAGCAGTTCCCCGGGACAGGGGATCTACGAGCAGTACTTC,CASSSPGQGIYEQYF
TRBV14,TRBJ2-5,once,-,TGTGCCAGCAGCCATTCGAGGACCCAGTACTTC,CASSHSRTQYF
TRBV6-5,TRBJ1-2,few,-,TGTGCCAGCAGTTACTCGCGAGGAAGCGGCTATGGCTACACCTTC,CASSYSRGSGYGYTF
TRBV7-6,TRBJ1-1,-,-,TGTGCCAGCAGCTTAGACAGGGACAACACTGAAGCTTTCTTT,CASSLDRDNTEAFF
TRBV7-2,TRBJ1-2,-,-,TGTGCCAGCAGCTTAACTAGAACAGGGATCTATGGCTACACCTTC,CASSLTRTGIYGYTF
TRBV4-2,TRBJ1-1,-,TRBD1,TGTGCCAGCAGCCAACAGACAGGGTCCATATTTGGGTTCACTGAAGCTTTCTTT,CASSQQTGSIFGFTEAFF
TRBV30,TRBJ2-2,-,TRBD2,TGTGCCTGGAGGGGGTCAGCGGGGGGGCTTAAGGGGGAGCTGTTTTTT,CAWRGSAGGLKGELFF
TRBV4-3,TRBJ2-4,few,TRBD2,TGCGCCAGCAGCCAAGACTACAGCGGGGTGACCAAAAACATTCAGTACTTC,CASSQDYSGVTKNIQYF
TRBV27,TRBJ2-7,-,-,TGTGCCAGCAGTTTAAACAGGGGAGGCGAGCAGTACTTC,CASSLNRGGEQYF
TRBV6-1,TRBJ1-5,few,-,TGTGCCACCGACAGCGGGGGCTATAGCAATCAGCCCCAGCATTTT,CATDSGGYSNQPQHF
TRBV7-9,TRBJ1-2,-,-,TGTGCCAGCAGCTTAGGAGTCGGTGCTAACTATGGCTACACCTTC,CASSLGVGANYGYTF
TRBV7-9,TRBJ1-1,few,TRBD1,TGTGCCAGCAGCCCCCAGGGGGCCACTGAAGCTTTCTTT,CASSPQGATEAFF
TRBV5-6,TRBJ1-1,-,-,TGTGCCAGCAGCTTACCCCGTAGCACTGAAGCTTTCTTT,CASSLPRSTEAFF
TRBV5-4,TRBJ1-2,-,TRBD1,TGTGCCAGCAGCCCGGAGGACAGGGGGAACTATGGCTACACCTTC,CASSPEDRGNYGYTF
TRBV27,TRBJ1-2,-,-,TGTGCCAGCAGTCTACAGGGTGGGAATGGCTACACCTTC,CASSLQGGNGYTF
TRBV7-2,TRBJ1-4,-,TRBD1,TGTGCCAGCAACTCGTTAGGGGGCGAGGAGGAAAAACTGTTTTTT,CASNSLGGEEEKLFF
TRBV5-1,TRBJ1-2,-,TRBD1,TGCGCCAGCAGCTCGAGCACCGGGACAGCTAACTATGGCTACACCTTC,CASSSSTGTANYGYTF
TRBV7-9,TRBJ2-7,-,-,TGTGCCAGCATCCGGGGAGGCGAGCAGTACTTC,CASIRGGEQYF
TRBV6-5,TRBJ2-5,-,TRBD2,TGTGCCAGCAGTTATGGGACTAGACAAGAGACCCAGTACTTC,CASSYGTRQETQYF